These T cell receptor beta chains were read from a single sample in a study of T-cell memory formation after mild COVID-19. TCRdb itself ran the 5' RACE reads through MiXCR, one entry per CDR3 protein. The sample holds about 560,000 distinct CDR3 sequences, less than 25% seen once. Sequenced input: PBMCs or a T cell subset sorted from them (not recorded which). All receptors come from an adult woman who had mild COVID-19 (a few samples of this study predate the infection). Cell type and time point are not known. The CDR3 runs from the conserved cysteine through the conserved F or W. A D gene is named only where the DNA matches it firmly. A row's size may be missing; if present it is once, few, many or a size class.

D gene,clone size,J gene,V gene,CDR3 DNA,CDR3 protein
.,.,TRBJ1-6,TRBV6-4,TGTGCCAGCAGTGACCAGGGAGGAAATTCACCCCTCCACTTT,CASSDQGGNSPLHF
.,many,TRBJ2-1,TRBV7-9,TGTGCCAGCAGCTTTTTGGACTCCCCCTCCTACAATGAGCAGTTCTTC,CASSFLDSPSYNEQFF
TRBD2,.,TRBJ2-3,TRBV20-1,TGCAGTGCTAGCGCACTAGCGGGGGGGCTTGGGACAGATACGCAGTATTTT,CSASALAGGLGTDTQYF
TRBD1,.,TRBJ1-2,TRBV18,TGTGCCAGCTCACCAAAAGACAGGGGAGGCTATGGCTACACCTTC,CASSPKDRGGYGYTF
TRBD1,few,TRBJ2-3,TRBV4-1,TGCGCCAGCAGCCACCGGGACAGACCCACAGATACGCAGTATTTT,CASSHRDRPTDTQYF
.,.,TRBJ2-5,TRBV7-9,TGTGCCAGCAGCTTAGAGGGCGGGACGAGTCGGGAGACCCAGTACTTC,CASSLEGGTSRETQYF
.,many,TRBJ2-1,TRBV29-1,TGCAGCGCCTGGAAGGGGGGAACATCTGTCAATGAGCAGTTCTTC,CSAWKGGTSVNEQFF
.,few,TRBJ1-6,TRBV12-3/TRBV12-4,TGTGCCAGCAGGGGGACGGGTTCACCCCTCCACTTT,CASRGTGSPLHF
.,few,TRBJ1-1,TRBV5-1,TGCGCCAGCAGGACCCAGGACTCCCTGAACACTGAAGCTTTCTTT,CASRTQDSLNTEAFF
.,.,TRBJ2-3,TRBV5-6,TGTGCCAGCAGCGATTACAGGGGCACAGATACGCAGTATTTT,CASSDYRGTDTQYF
.,.,TRBJ1-1,TRBV14,TGTGCCAGCAGCGGGAAGGGGCCTTGGGGGACTGAAGCTTTCTTT,CASSGKGPWGTEAFF
.,.,TRBJ2-3,TRBV10-3,TGTGCCATCAGTGAGGTTGGGGGGATCGGCACAGATACGCAGTATTTT,CAISEVGGIGTDTQYF
TRBD1,.,TRBJ2-7,TRBV4-1,TGCGCCAGCAGCCAACTCCGGGACAGGGATAGTGGCGAGCAGTACTTC,CASSQLRDRDSGEQYF
.,few,TRBJ2-1,TRBV2,TGTGCCAGCGGACCGCAGTTCTTC,CASGPQFF
TRBD1,many,TRBJ1-2,TRBV20-1,TGCAGTGCTAGAGATATCAGGACAGGGGATGATGGCTACACCTTC,CSARDIRTGDDGYTF
TRBD1,.,TRBJ2-1,TRBV6-2/TRBV6-3,TGTGCCAGCAGTCTCCGGGACAGGGCCTTCCCGTCCTACAATGAGCAGTTCTTC,CASSLRDRAFPSYNEQFF
TRBD1,.,TRBJ1-5,TRBV12-3/TRBV12-4,TGTGCCAGCAGTATAGCCACGGGACAGGGTAATCAGCCCCAGCATTTT,CASSIATGQGNQPQHF
.,many,TRBJ2-5,TRBV7-7,TGTGCCAGCAGCTCGGGACGACCACAAGAGACCCAGTACTTC,CASSSGRPQETQYF
.,.,TRBJ2-2,TRBV7-9,TGTGCCAGCAGCGCGCTAGCAGCGAACACCGGGGAGCTGTTTTTT,CASSALAANTGELFF
TRBD2,.,TRBJ2-1,TRBV12-3/TRBV12-4,TGTGCCAGCAACCTCGGGACTAGCCCTAACAATGAGCAGTTCTTC,CASNLGTSPNNEQFF
.,many,TRBJ2-1,TRBV7-3,TGTGCCAGCAGCTCGAGGGGTCTCCTTAGAGGGGATGAGCAGTTCTTC,CASSSRGLLRGDEQFF
.,.,TRBJ1-1,TRBV20-1,TGCAGTGCTAGAGATCGGCGGCAGTTAAACACTGAAGCTTTCTTT,CSARDRRQLNTEAFF